Listed below are T cell receptor beta chains from one sample, sequenced in a study of T cells after yellow fever vaccination. TCRdb analysed the 5' RACE reads with MiXCR anew, one entry per CDR3 protein. The table records 250,000 to 400,000 distinct CDR3 sequences, 3.5% to 4.5% of them present only once. The material was PBMCs, obtained 15 days after the yellow fever booster vaccination. Receptors were obtained from a man aged 18 to 29 who received the YFV17D yellow fever vaccine. The CDR3 runs from the conserved cysteine through the conserved F or W. Fields, in order: clone size, J gene, V gene, CDR3 protein. Some rows mark clone size as missing; the rest say once, few, many or name a class of expanded clone.

>many|TRBJ1-5|TRBV10-3
CAISESRAAGSNQPQHF
>many|TRBJ2-3|TRBV5-1
CASSSRGETDTQYF
>many|TRBJ1-2|TRBV11-2
CASSSVVGYTF
>few|TRBJ2-1|TRBV20-1
CSAPTGGVIPYNEQFF
>many|TRBJ1-6|TRBV30
CAWSPGPDSPLHF
>few|TRBJ2-7|TRBV4-2
CASSQLGGNEQYF
>few|TRBJ2-7|TRBV18
CASSPRQHYEQYF
>few|TRBJ1-5|TRBV19
CASSSRDRGNQPQHF
>-|TRBJ1-4|TRBV10-3
CAISESRDRGDKLFF
>many|TRBJ2-1|TRBV7-2
CASSSATGNYNEQFF
>many|TRBJ2-2|TRBV11-2
CASSLHTGELFF
>many|TRBJ2-5|TRBV7-2
CASSFGGRETQYF
>many|TRBJ2-3|TRBV6-2/TRBV6-3
CASSFPGTSREDTQYF
>-|TRBJ2-1|TRBV24-1
CAKCSGGSGTFYNEHFF
>few|TRBJ2-1|TRBV20-1
CSASTEFGYNEQFF
>few|TRBJ2-1|TRBV11-3
CASSPPGTRDNEQFF
>many|TRBJ2-1|TRBV6-6
CASSSKDEQFF
>few|TRBJ2-7|TRBV12-3/TRBV12-4
CASSPTGTWGGEQYF
>many|TRBJ2-5|TRBV7-8
CASSPRRVRGETQYF
>many|TRBJ2-7|TRBV4-1
CASSQSHLGGLEQYF
>few|TRBJ1-2|TRBV5-1
CASSLEGQISGYTF
>many|TRBJ1-2|TRBV7-2
CASSLVSTELGFYTF
>few|TRBJ2-3|TRBV18
CASSPPEDIRGTQYF
>many|TRBJ2-2|TRBV5-6
CASSLVGGGELFF
>many|TRBJ1-6|TRBV7-2
CASSLGGQGGSPLHF
>-|TRBJ1-1|TRBV19
CASSMVAEEDQAFF
>many|TRBJ1-5|TRBV10-3
CAISALGEQPQHF
>many|TRBJ2-1|TRBV12-3/TRBV12-4
CASSSRVAYNEQFF
>few|TRBJ2-5|TRBV5-1
CASSLGPSGEETQYF
>-|TRBJ2-1|TRBV5-1
CASSFLWNEQFF
>-|TRBJ2-1|TRBV7-9
CASSWPGQGIMEQFF
>many|TRBJ2-5|TRBV2
CASSGLGPSETQYF
>many|TRBJ2-3|TRBV4-3
CASSQGDRPTDTQYF
>many|TRBJ1-1|TRBV7-8
CASAPGWQSNTEAFF
>-|TRBJ1-3|TRBV10-3
CAISEPDISGNTIYF
>few|TRBJ1-6|TRBV15
CATGRMENSPLHF
>few|TRBJ2-3|TRBV27
CASSQGGRTGAITQYF
>many|TRBJ1-6|TRBV5-1
CASSPEGTWNSPLHF
>-|TRBJ2-2|TRBV5-6
CASTPWESPNTGELFF
>many|TRBJ1-5|TRBV6-2/TRBV6-3
CASTDGPGSNQPQHF
>many|TRBJ1-1|TRBV5-1
CASSLEQGWTDAFF
>many|TRBJ2-3|TRBV28
CASTERGYTQYF
>-|TRBJ2-5|TRBV6-1
CASNHLPKQETQYF
>-|TRBJ2-3|TRBV4-2
CASSQRLAGGADTQYF
>many|TRBJ2-3|TRBV4-3
CASSAVGATDTQYF
>many|TRBJ1-2|TRBV20-1
CSASSGSNYGYTF
>many|TRBJ1-2|TRBV12-5
CASGLSYVGGYTF
>many|TRBJ2-3|TRBV10-2
CASSESKKNTQYF
>few|TRBJ1-4|TRBV7-9
CASSLVGGWEKLFF